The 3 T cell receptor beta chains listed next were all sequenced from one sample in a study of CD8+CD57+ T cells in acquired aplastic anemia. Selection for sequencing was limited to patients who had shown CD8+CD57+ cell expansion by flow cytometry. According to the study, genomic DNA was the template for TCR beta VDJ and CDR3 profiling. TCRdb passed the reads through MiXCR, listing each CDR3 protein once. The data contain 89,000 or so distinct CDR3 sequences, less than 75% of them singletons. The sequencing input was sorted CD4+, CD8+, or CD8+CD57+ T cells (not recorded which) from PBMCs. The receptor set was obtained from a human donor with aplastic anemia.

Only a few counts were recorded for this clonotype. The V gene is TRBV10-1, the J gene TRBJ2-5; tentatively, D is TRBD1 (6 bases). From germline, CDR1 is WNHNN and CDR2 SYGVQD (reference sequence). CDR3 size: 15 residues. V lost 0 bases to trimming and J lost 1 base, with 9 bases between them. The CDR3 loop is CASSESMGAQETQYF. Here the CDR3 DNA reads TGCGCCAGCAGTGAGTCGATGGGGGCCCAAGAGACCCAGTACTTC.

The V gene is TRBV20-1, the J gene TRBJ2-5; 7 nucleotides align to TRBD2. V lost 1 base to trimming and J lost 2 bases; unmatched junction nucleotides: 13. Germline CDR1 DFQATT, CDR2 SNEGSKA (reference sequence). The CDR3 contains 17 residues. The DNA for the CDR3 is TGCAGTGCTAGAGTACTCTGGGGGACTAAAGGACAAGAGACCCAGTACTTC. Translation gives CSARVLWGTKGQETQYF.

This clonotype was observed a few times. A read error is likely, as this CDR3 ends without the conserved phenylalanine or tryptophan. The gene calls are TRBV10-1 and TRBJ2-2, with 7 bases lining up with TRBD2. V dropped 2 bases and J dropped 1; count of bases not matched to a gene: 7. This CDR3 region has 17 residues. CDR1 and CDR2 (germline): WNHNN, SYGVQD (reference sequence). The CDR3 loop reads CASSEVSWGGNTGELFS. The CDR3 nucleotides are TGCGCCAGCAGTGAGGTGTCGTGGGGGGGGAACACCGGGGAGCTGTTTTCC.